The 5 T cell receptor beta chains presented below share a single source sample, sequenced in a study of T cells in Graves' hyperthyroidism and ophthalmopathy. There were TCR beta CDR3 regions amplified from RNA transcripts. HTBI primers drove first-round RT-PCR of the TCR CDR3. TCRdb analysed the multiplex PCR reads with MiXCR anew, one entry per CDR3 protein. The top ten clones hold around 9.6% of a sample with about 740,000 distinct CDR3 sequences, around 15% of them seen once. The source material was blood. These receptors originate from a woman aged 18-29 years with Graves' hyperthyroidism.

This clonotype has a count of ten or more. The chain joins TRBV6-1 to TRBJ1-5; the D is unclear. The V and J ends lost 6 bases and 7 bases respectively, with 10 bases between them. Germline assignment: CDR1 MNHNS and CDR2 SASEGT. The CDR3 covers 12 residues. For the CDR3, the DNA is TGTGCCAGCAGCGTCTTAGACCAGCCCCAGCATTTT. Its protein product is CASSVLDQPQHF.

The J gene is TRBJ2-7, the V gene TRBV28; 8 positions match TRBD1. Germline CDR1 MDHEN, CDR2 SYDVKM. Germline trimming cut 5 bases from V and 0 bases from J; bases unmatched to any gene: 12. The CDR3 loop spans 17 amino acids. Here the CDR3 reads CASSPLGQARSSYEQYF. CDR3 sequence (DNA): TGTGCCAGCAGTCCCTTGGGACAGGCCAGGAGCTCCTACGAGCAGTACTTC.

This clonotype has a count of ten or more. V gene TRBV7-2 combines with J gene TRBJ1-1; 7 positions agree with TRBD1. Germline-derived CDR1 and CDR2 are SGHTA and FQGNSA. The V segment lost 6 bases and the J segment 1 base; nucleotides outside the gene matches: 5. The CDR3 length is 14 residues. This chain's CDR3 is CASRPRQGNTEAFF. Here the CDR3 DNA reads TGTGCCAGCAGGCCGAGACAGGGGAACACTGAAGCTTTCTTT.

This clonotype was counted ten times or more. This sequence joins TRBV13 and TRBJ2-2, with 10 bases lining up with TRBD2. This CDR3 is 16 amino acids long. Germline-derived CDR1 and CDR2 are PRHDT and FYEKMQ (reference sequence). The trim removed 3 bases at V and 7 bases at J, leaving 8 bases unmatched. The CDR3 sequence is CASSLIAGGLIGELFF. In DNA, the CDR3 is TGTGCCAGCAGCTTGATAGCGGGAGGTTTGATCGGGGAGCTGTTTTTT. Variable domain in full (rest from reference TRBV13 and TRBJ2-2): AAGVIQSPRHLIKEKRETATLKCYPIPRHDTVYWYQQGPGQDPQFLISFYEKMQSDKGSIPDRFSAQQFSDYHSELNMSSLELGDSALYFCASSLIAGGLIGELFFGEGSRLTVL.

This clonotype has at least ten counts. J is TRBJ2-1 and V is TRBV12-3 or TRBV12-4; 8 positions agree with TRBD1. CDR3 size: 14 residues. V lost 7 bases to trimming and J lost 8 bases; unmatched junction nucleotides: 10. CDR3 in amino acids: CASKKSDRVHEQFF. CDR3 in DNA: TGTGCCAGCAAAAAATCGGACAGGGTCCATGAGCAGTTCTTC.